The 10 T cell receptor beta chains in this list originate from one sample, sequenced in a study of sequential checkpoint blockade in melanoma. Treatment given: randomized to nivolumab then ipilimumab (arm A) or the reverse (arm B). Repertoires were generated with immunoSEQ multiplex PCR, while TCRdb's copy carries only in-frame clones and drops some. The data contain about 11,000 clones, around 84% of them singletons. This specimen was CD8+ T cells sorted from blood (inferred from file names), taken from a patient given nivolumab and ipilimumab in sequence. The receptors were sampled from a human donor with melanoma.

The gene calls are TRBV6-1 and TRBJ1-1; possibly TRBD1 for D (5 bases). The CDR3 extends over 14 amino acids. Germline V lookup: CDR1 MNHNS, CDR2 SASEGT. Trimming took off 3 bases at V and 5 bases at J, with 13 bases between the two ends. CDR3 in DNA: TGTGCCAGCAGTGAGGCGGGGGGTGGGACTGAAGCTTTCTTT. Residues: CASSEAGGGTEAFF.

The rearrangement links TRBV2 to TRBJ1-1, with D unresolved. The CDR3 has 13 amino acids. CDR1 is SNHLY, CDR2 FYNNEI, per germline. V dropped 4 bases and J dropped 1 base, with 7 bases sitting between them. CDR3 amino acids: CASSGYKNTEAFF. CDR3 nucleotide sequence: TGTGCCAGCAGTGGATACAAGAACACTGAAGCTTTCTTT. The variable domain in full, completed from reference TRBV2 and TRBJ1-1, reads EPEVTQTPSHQVTQMGQEVILRCVPISNHLYFYWYRQILGQKVEFLVSFYNNEISEKSEIFDDQFSVERPDGSNFTLKIRSTKLEDSAMYFCASSGYKNTEAFFGQGTRLTVV.

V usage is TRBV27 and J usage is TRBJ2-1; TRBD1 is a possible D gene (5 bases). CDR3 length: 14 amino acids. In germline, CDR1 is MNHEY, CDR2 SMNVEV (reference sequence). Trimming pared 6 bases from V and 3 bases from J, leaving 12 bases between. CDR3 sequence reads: CASSWGDSYNEQFF. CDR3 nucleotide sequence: TGTGCCAGCAGCTGGGGCGACAGCTACAATGAGCAGTTCTTC.

Here the CDR3 DNA reads TGTGCCAGCAGCCAAGAGATGGGACTAGCGAGCTCCTACGAGCAGTACTTC. Protein: CASSQEMGLASSYEQYF. This chain links TRBV4-2 with TRBJ2-7, with TRBD2 matching 10 bases. Germline loops: CDR1 LGHNA, CDR2 YNFKEQ. The CDR3 has 17 residues. Trimming took 0 bases from V and 0 from J; bases not matched to a gene: 5.

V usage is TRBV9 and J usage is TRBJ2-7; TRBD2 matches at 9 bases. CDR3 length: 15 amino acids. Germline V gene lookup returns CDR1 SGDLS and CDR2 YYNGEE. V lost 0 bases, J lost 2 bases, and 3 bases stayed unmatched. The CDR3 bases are TGTGCCAGCAGCGTAGCGGTAGCGGGGGCCTACGAGCAGTACTTC. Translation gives CASSVAVAGAYEQYF.

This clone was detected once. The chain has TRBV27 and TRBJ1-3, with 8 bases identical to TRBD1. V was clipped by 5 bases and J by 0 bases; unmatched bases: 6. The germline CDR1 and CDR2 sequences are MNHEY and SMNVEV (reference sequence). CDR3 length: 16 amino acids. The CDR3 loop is CASSPGTGPSGNTIYF. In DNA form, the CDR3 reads TGTGCCAGCAGTCCCGGGACAGGTCCCTCTGGAAACACCATATATTTT.

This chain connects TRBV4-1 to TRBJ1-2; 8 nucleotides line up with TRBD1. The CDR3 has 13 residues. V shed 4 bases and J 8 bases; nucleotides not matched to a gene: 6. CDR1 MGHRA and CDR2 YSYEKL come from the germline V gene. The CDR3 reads CASSPTQGGGYTF. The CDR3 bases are TGCGCCAGCAGCCCAACACAGGGGGGAGGCTACACCTTC.

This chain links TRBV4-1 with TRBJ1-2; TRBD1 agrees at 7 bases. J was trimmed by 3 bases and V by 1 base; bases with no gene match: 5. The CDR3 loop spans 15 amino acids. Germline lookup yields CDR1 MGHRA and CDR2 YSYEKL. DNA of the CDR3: TGCGCCAGCAGCCAAGGAGGGGGGACAGACTATGGCTACACCTTC. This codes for CASSQGGGTDYGYTF.

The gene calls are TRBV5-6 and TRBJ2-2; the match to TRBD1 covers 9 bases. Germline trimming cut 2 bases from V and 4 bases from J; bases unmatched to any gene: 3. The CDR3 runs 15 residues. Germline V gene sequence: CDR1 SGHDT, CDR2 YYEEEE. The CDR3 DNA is TGTGCCAGCAGCTTCGGGACAGGGAGCACCGGGGAGCTGTTTTTT. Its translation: CASSFGTGSTGELFF.

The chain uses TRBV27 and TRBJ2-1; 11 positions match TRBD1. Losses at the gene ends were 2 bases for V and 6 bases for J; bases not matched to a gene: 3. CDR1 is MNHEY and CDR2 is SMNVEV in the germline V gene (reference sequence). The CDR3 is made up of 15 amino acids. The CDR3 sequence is CASSLGTGGFNEQFF. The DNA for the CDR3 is TGTGCCAGCAGTTTAGGGACAGGGGGGTTCAATGAGCAGTTCTTC.